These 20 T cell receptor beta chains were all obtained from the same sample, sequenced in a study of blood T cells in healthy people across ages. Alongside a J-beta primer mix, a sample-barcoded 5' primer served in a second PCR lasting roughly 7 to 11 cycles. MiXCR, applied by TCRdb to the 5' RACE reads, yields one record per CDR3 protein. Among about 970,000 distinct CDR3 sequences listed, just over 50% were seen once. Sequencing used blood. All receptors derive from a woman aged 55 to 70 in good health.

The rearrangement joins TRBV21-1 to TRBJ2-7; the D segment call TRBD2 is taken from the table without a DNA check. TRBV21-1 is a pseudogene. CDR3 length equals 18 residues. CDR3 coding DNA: TGTGCCAGCAGCAACGGCCTCGTCTCGGCTAGCGAAGTAGTAGTGCAGTACTTC. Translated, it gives CASSNGLVSASEVVVQYF.

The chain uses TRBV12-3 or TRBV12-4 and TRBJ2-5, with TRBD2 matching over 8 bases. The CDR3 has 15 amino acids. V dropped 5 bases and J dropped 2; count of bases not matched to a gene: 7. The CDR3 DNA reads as TGTGCCAGCAGTGTTCTAGCGGGCATACAAGAGACCCAGTACTTC. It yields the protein CASSVLAGIQETQYF.

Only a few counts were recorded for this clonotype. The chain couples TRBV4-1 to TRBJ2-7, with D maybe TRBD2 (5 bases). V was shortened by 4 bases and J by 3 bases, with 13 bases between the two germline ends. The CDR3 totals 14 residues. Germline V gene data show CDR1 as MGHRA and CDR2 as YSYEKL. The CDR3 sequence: CASSRGLGLYEQYF. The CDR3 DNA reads TGCGCCAGCAGCCGCGGGTTGGGCCTCTACGAGCAGTACTTC.

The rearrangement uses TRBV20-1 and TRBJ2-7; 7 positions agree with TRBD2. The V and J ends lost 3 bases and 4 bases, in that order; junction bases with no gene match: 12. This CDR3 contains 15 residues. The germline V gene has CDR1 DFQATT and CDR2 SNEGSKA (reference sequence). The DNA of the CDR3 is TGCAGTGCTAGTGGTGGGGCTAGCGGAGATTACGAGCAGTACTTC. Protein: CSASGGASGDYEQYF.

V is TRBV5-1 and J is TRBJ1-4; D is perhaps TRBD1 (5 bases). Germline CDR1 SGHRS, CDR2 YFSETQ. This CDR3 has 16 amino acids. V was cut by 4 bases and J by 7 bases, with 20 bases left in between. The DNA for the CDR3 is TGCGCCAGCAGCCTGGCCCCGACGGGGCAGAGTGAAAAACTGTTTTTT. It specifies CASSLAPTGQSEKLFF.

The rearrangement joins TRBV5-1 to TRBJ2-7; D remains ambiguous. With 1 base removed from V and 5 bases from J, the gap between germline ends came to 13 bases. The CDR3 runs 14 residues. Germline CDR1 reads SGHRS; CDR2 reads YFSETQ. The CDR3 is CASSLIYVGDEQYF. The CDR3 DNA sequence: TGCGCCAGCAGCTTGATTTATGTTGGCGACGAGCAGTACTTC. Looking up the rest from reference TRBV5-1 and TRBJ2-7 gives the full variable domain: KAGVTQTPRYLIKTRGQQVTLSCSPISGHRSVSWYQQTPGQGLQFLFEYFSETQRNKGNFPGRFSGRQFSNSRSEMNVSTLELGDSALYLCASSLIYVGDEQYFGPGTRLTVT.

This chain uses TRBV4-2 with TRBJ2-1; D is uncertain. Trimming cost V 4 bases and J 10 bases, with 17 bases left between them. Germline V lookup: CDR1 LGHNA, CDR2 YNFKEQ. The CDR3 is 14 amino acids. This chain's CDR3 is CASSPEVQLDEQFF. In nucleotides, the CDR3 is TGTGCCAGCAGCCCAGAGGTTCAGTTGGACGAGCAGTTCTTC.

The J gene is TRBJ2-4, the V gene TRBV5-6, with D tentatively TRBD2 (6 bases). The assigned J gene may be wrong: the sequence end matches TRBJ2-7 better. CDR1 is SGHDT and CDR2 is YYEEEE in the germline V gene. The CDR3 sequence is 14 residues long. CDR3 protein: CASSVAGSRNEQYF. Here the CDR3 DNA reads TGTGCCAGCAGCGTGGCCGGGAGCAGGAACGAGCAGTACTTC.

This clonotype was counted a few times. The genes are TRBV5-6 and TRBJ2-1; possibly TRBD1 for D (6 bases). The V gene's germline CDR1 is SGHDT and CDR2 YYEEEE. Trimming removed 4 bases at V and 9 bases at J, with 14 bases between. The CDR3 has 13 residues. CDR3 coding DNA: TGTGCCAGCAGCGGGGGCCCGAGCGCTGAGCAGTTCTTC. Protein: CASSGGPSAEQFF.

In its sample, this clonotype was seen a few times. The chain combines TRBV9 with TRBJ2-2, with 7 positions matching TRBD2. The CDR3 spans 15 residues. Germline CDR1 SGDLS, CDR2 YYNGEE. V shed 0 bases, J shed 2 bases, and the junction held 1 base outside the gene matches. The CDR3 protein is CASSVGGSNTGELFF. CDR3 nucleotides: TGTGCCAGCAGCGTAGGCGGGAGTAACACCGGGGAGCTGTTTTTT.

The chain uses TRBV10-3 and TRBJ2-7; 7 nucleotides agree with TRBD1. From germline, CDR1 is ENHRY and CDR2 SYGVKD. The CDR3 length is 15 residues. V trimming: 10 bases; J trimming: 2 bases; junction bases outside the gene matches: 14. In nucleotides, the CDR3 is TGTGCCACTAGGGACAGCTCCTCCCTTACCTACGAGCAGTACTTC. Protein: CATRDSSSLTYEQYF.

The CDR3 nucleotides are TGTGCCAGCAGTGTTAGCGGGAGGGCCGGTGAGCAGTTCTTC. Translating gives CASSVSGRAGEQFF. This sequence joins TRBV6-5 and TRBJ2-1; TRBD2 aligns across 11 bases. Unmatched junction bases numbered 6, after V lost 5 bases and J lost 9 bases. The CDR3 runs to 14 residues. The germline V gene has CDR1 MNHEY and CDR2 SVGAGI.

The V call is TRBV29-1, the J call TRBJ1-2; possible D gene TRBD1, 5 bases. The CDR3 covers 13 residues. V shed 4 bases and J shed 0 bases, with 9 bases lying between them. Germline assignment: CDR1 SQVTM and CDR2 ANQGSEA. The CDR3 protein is CSVATTANYGYTF. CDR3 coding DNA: TGCAGCGTTGCCACGACAGCTAACTATGGCTACACCTTC.

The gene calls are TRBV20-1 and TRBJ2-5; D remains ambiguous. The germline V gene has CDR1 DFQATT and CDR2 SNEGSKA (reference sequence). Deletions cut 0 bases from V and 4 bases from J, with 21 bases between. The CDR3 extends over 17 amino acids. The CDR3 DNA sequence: TGCAGTGCTAGAGATTGGAATCAACAGACCCGAGGAGAGACCCAGTACTTC. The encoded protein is CSARDWNQQTRGETQYF.

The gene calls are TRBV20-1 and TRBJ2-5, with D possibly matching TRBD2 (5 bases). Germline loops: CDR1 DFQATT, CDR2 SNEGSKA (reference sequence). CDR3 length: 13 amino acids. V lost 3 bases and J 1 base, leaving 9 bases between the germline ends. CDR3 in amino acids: CSASRRAQETQYF. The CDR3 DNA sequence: TGCAGTGCTAGTCGGCGGGCCCAAGAGACCCAGTACTTC.

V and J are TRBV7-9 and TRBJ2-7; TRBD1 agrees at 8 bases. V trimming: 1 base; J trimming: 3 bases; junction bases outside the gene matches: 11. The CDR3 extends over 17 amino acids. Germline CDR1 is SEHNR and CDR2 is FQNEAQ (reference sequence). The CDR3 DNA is TGTGCCAGCAGCTTAGGTTTTTTTGGGACAGGAGACTACGAGCAGTACTTC. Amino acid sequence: CASSLGFFGTGDYEQYF.

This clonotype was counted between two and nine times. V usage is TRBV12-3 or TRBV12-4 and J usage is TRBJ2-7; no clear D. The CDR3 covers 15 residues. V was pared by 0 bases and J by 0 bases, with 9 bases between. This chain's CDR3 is CASSLALVGSYEQYF. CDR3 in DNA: TGTGCCAGCAGTTTAGCGTTGGTTGGCTCCTACGAGCAGTACTTC.

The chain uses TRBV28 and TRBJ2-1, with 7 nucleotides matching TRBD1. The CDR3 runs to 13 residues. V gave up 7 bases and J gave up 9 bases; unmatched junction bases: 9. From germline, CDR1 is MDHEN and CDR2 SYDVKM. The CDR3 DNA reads TGTGCCAGCAACCCTCCGGACAGGCGTGAGCAGTTCTTC. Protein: CASNPPDRREQFF. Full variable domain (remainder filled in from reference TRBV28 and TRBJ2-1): DVKVTQSSRYLVKRTGEKVFLECVQDMDHENMFWYRQDPGLGLRLIYFSYDVKMKEKGDIPEGYSVSREKKERFSLILESASTNQTSMYLCASNPPDRREQFFGPGTRLTVL.

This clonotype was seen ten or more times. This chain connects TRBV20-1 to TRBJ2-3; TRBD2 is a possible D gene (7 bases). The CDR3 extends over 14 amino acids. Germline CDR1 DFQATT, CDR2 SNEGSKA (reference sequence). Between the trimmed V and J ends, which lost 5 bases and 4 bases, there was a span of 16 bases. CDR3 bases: TGCAGTGCTCAGCCGGGGGGCGAAGCAGATACGCAGTATTTT. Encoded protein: CSAQPGGEADTQYF.

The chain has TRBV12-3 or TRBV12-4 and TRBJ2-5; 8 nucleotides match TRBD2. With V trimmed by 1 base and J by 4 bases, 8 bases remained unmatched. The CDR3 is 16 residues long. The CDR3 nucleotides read TGTGCCAGCAGTTTAGGAACCGGGGGGGGACCAGAGACCCAGTACTTC. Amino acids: CASSLGTGGGPETQYF.